This entry lists 17 T cell receptor beta chains sequenced from one sample in a study of blood T cell repertoires in COVID-19 (TCRdb year 2020). Libraries came from the immunoSEQ multiplex PCR assay. As stored in TCRdb, this immuneACCESS dataset retains in-frame rearrangements with V and J assigned. A fraction of the clones does not appear; measured against another copy, unresolved V genes explain less than half of the discrepancy, and the remainder lacks a known reason. The sample contains 40,000 to 55,000 clones, roughly 84% of them found a single time. The leading ten clones occupy roughly 30% of the sample. What was sequenced was peripheral blood. These receptors came from a woman over 75 with acute or convalescent COVID-19.

The chain employs TRBV10-2 and TRBJ2-7; the D gene is possibly TRBD2 (6 bases). Germline CDR1 WSHSY, CDR2 SAAADI. The CDR3 length is 16 residues. V dropped 6 bases and J dropped 2 bases, with 20 bases sitting between them. The CDR3: CASSSIGGPGAYEQYF. For the CDR3, the DNA is TGCGCCAGCAGCTCAATCGGGGGACCCGGGGCCTACGAGCAGTACTTC.

The chain combines TRBV6-5 with TRBJ1-1; D remains unclear. The germline V and J ends were trimmed by 6 bases and 1 base, with 9 bases remaining between them. In germline, CDR1 is MNHEY, CDR2 SVGAGI. The CDR3 runs to 13 residues. DNA for the CDR3: TGTGCCAGCAGGATAGATGGGAACACTGAAGCTTTCTTT. This sequence encodes CASRIDGNTEAFF.

V is TRBV27 and J is TRBJ2-7; D may be TRBD2 (5 bases). Trimming took off 5 bases at V and 3 bases at J, with 11 bases between the two ends. The CDR3 spans 13 residues. The germline gives CDR1 MNHEY, CDR2 SMNVEV (reference sequence). CDR3 residues: CASSSGNDYEQYF. The CDR3 DNA is TGTGCCAGCAGTAGCGGAAACGACTACGAGCAGTACTTC.

The chain joins TRBV5-1 to TRBJ2-3, with a possible D match to TRBD2 (5 bases). CDR3 length: 15 amino acids. V dropped 5 bases and J dropped 0 bases, with 13 bases sitting between them. Germline V gene sequence: CDR1 SGHRS, CDR2 YFSETQ. DNA of the CDR3: TGCGCCAGCAGAATCAGCGGACGAAGCACAGATACGCAGTATTTT. Translated: CASRISGRSTDTQYF.

The V call is TRBV19, the J call TRBJ2-6, with TRBD2 matching 7 bases. From germline, CDR1 is LNHDA and CDR2 SQIVND (reference sequence). Unmatched junction bases numbered 9, after V lost 4 bases and J lost 0 bases. The length of the CDR3 is 18 residues. The CDR3 is CASSTPAGADSGANVLTF. The CDR3 DNA reads TGTGCCAGTAGTACCCCCGCGGGAGCAGACTCTGGGGCCAACGTCCTGACTTTC.

The chain is built from TRBV15 and TRBJ2-1, with 10 bases matching TRBD2. Trimming took 5 bases from V and 7 from J; bases not matched to a gene: 14. CDR3 size: 17 residues. The germline CDR1 and CDR2 sequences are LNHNV and YYDKDF (reference sequence). In nucleotides, the CDR3 is TGTGCCACCAGCGGCGGACTAGCGGTTCAGTTCCTTAATGAGCAGTTCTTC. Translated, it gives CATSGGLAVQFLNEQFF.

The rearrangement uses TRBV6-5 and TRBJ2-7, with D possibly TRBD1 on 5 matching bases. The V end lost 2 bases, the J end lost 5 bases, and 13 bases lay between the germline ends. Germline loops: CDR1 MNHEY, CDR2 SVGAGI. The length of the CDR3 is 14 residues. The CDR3 DNA reads as TGTGCCAGCAGTTACGTCTTACAGGCTCACGAGCAGTACTTC. Its translation is CASSYVLQAHEQYF.

This clone was seen just once. This chain joins TRBV25-1 and TRBJ1-2; TRBD1 is a possible D gene (6 bases). Germline lookup yields CDR1 MGHDK and CDR2 SYGVNS. This CDR3 region has 16 residues. V gave up 2 bases and J gave up 7 bases, with 20 bases separating them. The DNA for the CDR3 is TGTGCCAGCAGTGAACTTGAGGGGAGGGGACAAGTTGGCTACACCTTC. Amino acid sequence: CASSELEGRGQVGYTF.

Turning to this clone: One end of the junction varies from germline; a read error may be responsible. CDR3 region: CSASSGSPPIF. The CDR3 DNA reads as TGCAGTGCTTCTAGCGGTTCACCACCGATCTTC. The chain links TRBV20-1 to TRBJ2-1; 7 nucleotides agree with TRBD2. Germline V gene lookup returns CDR1 DFQATT and CDR2 SNEGSKA (reference sequence). This CDR3 has 11 amino acids.

The rearrangement links TRBV5-1 to TRBJ2-5, with D uncertain. The V end lost 2 bases, the J end lost 7 bases, and 6 bases lay between the germline ends. CDR3 size: 11 residues. The germline gives CDR1 SGHRS, CDR2 YFSETQ. Here the CDR3 reads CASSFSGTQYF. The CDR3 DNA reads TGCGCCAGCAGCTTTAGTGGGACCCAGTACTTC.

The DNA for the CDR3 is TGCGCCAGCAGCCCTAGCGGGGTAAGCTCCTACGAGCAGTACTTC. Translated, it gives CASSPSGVSSYEQYF. J is TRBJ2-7 and V is TRBV5-1, with TRBD2 identical over 9 bases. Trimming took 4 bases from V and 0 from J; bases not matched to a gene: 5. The CDR3 spans 15 residues. Germline V CDR1 and CDR2: SGHRS, YFSETQ.

V usage is TRBV28 and J usage is TRBJ2-5; TRBD1 is a possible D gene (6 bases). Trimming pared 2 bases from V and 5 bases from J, leaving 12 bases between. Germline assignment: CDR1 MDHEN and CDR2 SYDVKM. The CDR3 covers 14 residues. CDR3 sequence reads: CASSLITGTETQYF. The CDR3, as DNA: TGTGCCAGCAGTTTAATTACAGGGACGGAGACCCAGTACTTC.

This CDR3 is CASSPSSGETQYF. CDR3 sequence (DNA): TGTGCCAGCAGTCCAAGTAGCGGAGAGACCCAGTACTTC. This chain links TRBV27 with TRBJ2-5; the D gene is possibly TRBD2 (6 bases). Trimming cost V 5 bases and J 4 bases, with 11 bases left between them. The germline V gene has CDR1 MNHEY and CDR2 SMNVEV (reference sequence). The CDR3 spans 13 residues.

This chain joins TRBV28 and TRBJ1-1; no definite D call. Germline CDR1 reads MDHEN; CDR2 reads SYDVKM. There are 16 residues in the CDR3. V dropped 4 bases and J dropped 11 bases, with 26 bases sitting between them. This CDR3 is CASSSLSGRNGMSAFF. The CDR3, as DNA: TGTGCCAGCAGTTCCTTAAGTGGGCGCAACGGGATGTCTGCTTTCTTT.

This chain uses TRBV2 with TRBJ2-1, with 9 bases lining up with TRBD1. From germline, CDR1 is SNHLY and CDR2 FYNNEI. CDR3 length: 15 residues. J was trimmed by 9 bases and V by 3 bases; bases with no gene match: 9. The CDR3 loop is CASSDSGQGLREQFF. The CDR3 DNA reads as TGTGCCAGCAGTGATTCGGGACAGGGTTTGCGTGAGCAGTTCTTC.

The J gene is TRBJ2-7, the V gene TRBV28; TRBD1 is a possible D gene (5 bases). V lost 3 bases and J lost 0, with 12 bases in between. CDR1 is MDHEN, CDR2 SYDVKM, per germline. The CDR3 is 15 residues long. CDR3 residues: CASSFGAPSSYEQYF. The CDR3 nucleotides read TGTGCCAGCAGTTTTGGGGCTCCAAGCTCCTACGAGCAGTACTTC.

The chain has TRBV6-5 and TRBJ2-1; D possibly corresponds to TRBD2 (5 bases). The CDR3 covers 15 residues. From germline, CDR1 is MNHEY and CDR2 SVGAGI. V gave up 0 bases and J gave up 5 bases, with 11 bases separating them. The CDR3 DNA is TGTGCCAGCAGTTACTCGTCTGCTAGCCACAATGAGCAGTTCTTC. Translating it yields CASSYSSASHNEQFF.